This T cell receptor (beta chain) was found in a study of control samples from healthy donors and cancer patients (dated by TCRdb to about 2020). With regard to this clone: The antigen it recognizes is unknown. No clone much larger than this one lies a single base away; base qualities are absent.

There are 19 amino acids in the CDR3, from cysteine to phenylalanine inclusive. CDR3 DNA only is kept here, 57 bases in frame from base 1. V has 7 bases trimmed and J has 2 bases trimmed; junction bases matching no gene number 20. Libraries were prepared through the immunoSEQ multiplex PCR assay. TCRdb re-hosts the immuneACCESS table, in-frame sequences only. Its copies lack some clones; in the studies checked, an unresolved V gene accounts for under half of them, and the cause for the rest is not known. The sample table lists some 87,000 clones, 65% to 90% of them with a count of one. 9.5% to 13% of the sample is held by the ten biggest clonotypes.

The sequenced sample was PBMCs. This TCR was recovered from a man in his 60s with head and neck cancer. The chain is made from TRBV23-1 and TRBJ2-5; TRBD2 lines up with 9 middle nucleotides. TRBV23-1 belongs to the ORF category, with a function that is uncertain. The CDR3 here reads CASKALRGELAGLQETQYF. DNA sequence: TGCGCCAGCAAAGCCCTACGAGGGGAGCTAGCGGGGCTTCAAGAGACCCAGTACTTC.